In this sample, the clone carrying this T cell receptor (beta chain) turned up a few times. These data come from a study of blood T cell repertoires in COVID-19. In the study overall: Acute and convalescent COVID-19 samples came from the United States, Italy and Spain.

The CDR3 has 17 residues. Germline CDR1 is SEHNR and CDR2 is FQNEAQ (reference sequence). V shed 10 bases, J shed 0 bases, and the junction held 11 bases outside the gene matches. Original methodology: Scientists estimated how many nucleated cells there were by amplifying reference gene primers. Here immunoSEQ multiplex PCR was the method, and the copy in TCRdb shows in-frame clones only, minus some. The V and J calls and clone size are taken from that table; D and trimming were inferred from the DNA. There are 37,000 or so clones in the sample; roughly 80% occur only once, and around 15% lies in the top ten.

The origin of this receptor is a human donor in a cohort sampled during active COVID-19. This chain connects TRBV7-9 to TRBJ2-2; the match to TRBD1 covers 10 bases. The specimen was peripheral blood. The CDR3, as DNA: TGTGCCATCTACGATGACAGGGGGCCTACGAACACCGGGGAGCTGTTTTTT. It specifies CAIYDDRGPTNTGELFF.